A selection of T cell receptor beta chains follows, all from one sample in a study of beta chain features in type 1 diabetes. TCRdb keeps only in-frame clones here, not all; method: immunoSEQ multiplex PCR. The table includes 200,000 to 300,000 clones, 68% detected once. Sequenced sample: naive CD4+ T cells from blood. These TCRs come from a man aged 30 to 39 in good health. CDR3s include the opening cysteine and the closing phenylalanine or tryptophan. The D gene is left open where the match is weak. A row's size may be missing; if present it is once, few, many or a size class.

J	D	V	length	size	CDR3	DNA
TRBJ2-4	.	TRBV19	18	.	CASSIASLKPLAKNIQYF	TGTGCCAGTAGTATAGCCTCCCTTAAACCCCTAGCCAAAAACATTCAGTACTTC
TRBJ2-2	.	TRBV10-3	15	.	CAISDGSGDTGELFF	TGTGCCATCAGTGACGGTAGCGGAGACACCGGGGAGCTGTTTTTT
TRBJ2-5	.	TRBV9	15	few	CASSVTSRSQETQYF	TGTGCCAGCAGCGTAACGAGTCGTTCACAAGAGACCCAGTACTTC
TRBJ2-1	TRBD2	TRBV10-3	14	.	CAIRTSGRYNEQFF	TGTGCCATCAGGACTAGCGGGAGATACAATGAGCAGTTCTTC
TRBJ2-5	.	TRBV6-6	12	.	CASSLLRETQYF	TGTGCCAGCAGTTTGTTGCGCGAGACCCAGTACTTC
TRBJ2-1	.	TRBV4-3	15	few	CASSQGPRGYNEQFF	TGCGCCAGCAGCCAAGGGCCTAGAGGCTACAATGAGCAGTTCTTC
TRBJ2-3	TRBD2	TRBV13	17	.	CASSPRGTSGNTDTQYF	TGTGCCAGCAGTCCTAGGGGGACTAGCGGGAACACAGATACGCAGTATTTT
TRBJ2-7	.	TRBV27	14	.	CASSASGSSYEQYF	TGTGCCAGCAGTGCATCGGGTTCCTCCTACGAGCAGTACTTC
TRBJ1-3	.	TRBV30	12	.	CALTGSGNTIYF	TGTGCCTTAACAGGTTCTGGAAACACCATATATTTT
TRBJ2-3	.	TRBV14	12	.	CASSRQASTQYF	TGTGCCAGCAGCCGCCAAGCTAGTACGCAGTATTTT
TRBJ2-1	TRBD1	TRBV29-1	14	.	CSADRQGANNEQFF	TGCAGCGCAGATCGACAGGGGGCTAACAATGAGCAGTTCTTC
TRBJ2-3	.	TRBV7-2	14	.	CASSSDPEGDTQYF	TGTGCCAGCAGCTCCGATCCGGAAGGGGATACGCAGTATTTT
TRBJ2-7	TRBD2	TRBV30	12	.	CAWSGAGDEQYF	TGTGCCTGGAGTGGAGCGGGAGACGAGCAGTACTTC
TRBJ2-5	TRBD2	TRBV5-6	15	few	CASSPVSGVGETQYF	TGTGCCAGCAGCCCCGTTAGCGGGGTAGGGGAGACCCAGTACTTC
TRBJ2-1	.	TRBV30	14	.	CAWSGGSSYNEQFF	TGTGCCTGGAGCGGGGGAAGCTCCTACAATGAGCAGTTCTTC
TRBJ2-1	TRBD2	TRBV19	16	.	CASTPMGTSYHNEQFF	TGTGCCAGTACCCCGATGGGGACTAGTTACCACAATGAGCAGTTCTTC
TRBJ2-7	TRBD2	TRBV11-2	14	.	CASSTLAGEYEQYF	TGTGCCAGCAGCACACTAGCGGGAGAATACGAGCAGTACTTC
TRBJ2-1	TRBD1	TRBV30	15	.	CAWVGGSSSYNEQFF	TGTGCCTGGGTAGGGGGCTCGAGCTCCTACAATGAGCAGTTCTTC
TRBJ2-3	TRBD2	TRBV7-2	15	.	CASSPLAGVTDTQYF	TGTGCCAGCAGCCCTCTAGCGGGGGTCACAGATACGCAGTATTTT
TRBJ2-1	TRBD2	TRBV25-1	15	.	CASSVVAGDYNEQFF	TGTGCCAGCAGCGTCGTAGCGGGTGATTACAATGAGCAGTTCTTC
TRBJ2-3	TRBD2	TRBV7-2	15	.	CASSFTSGGTDTQYF	TGTGCCAGCAGCTTTACTAGCGGGGGCACAGATACGCAGTATTTT
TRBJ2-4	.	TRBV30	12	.	CAWSVTSAIQYF	TGTGCCTGGAGTGTGACTAGTGCGATTCAGTACTTC
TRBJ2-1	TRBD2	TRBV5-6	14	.	CASSLLAGGLKQFF	TGTGCCAGCAGCTTGCTAGCGGGCGGCCTTAAGCAGTTCTTC
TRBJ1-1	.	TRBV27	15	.	CASSPLRGRSTEAFF	TGTGCCAGCAGTCCCCTGAGGGGTAGAAGCACTGAAGCTTTCTTT
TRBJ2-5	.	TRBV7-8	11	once	CASSLDGLQYF	TGTGCCAGCAGCTTAGACGGCCTCCAGTACTTC
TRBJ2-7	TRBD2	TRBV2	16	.	CASSENPSGTPYEQYF	TGTGCCAGCAGTGAAAATCCTAGCGGGACGCCGTACGAGCAGTACTTC
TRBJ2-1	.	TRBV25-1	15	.	CASKREPSSYNEQFF	TGTGCCAGCAAACGAGAACCGAGCTCCTACAATGAGCAGTTCTTC
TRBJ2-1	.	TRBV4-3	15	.	CASSQVSGTSNEQFF	TGCGCCAGCAGCCAGGTTTCCGGGACTTCCAATGAGCAGTTCTTC
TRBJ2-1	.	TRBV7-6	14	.	CASSFLTGHNEQFF	TGTGCCAGCAGCTTTTTAACAGGCCACAATGAGCAGTTCTTC